These T cell receptor beta chains were read from a single sample in a study of blood T cell repertoires in COVID-19. Profiling relied on immunoSEQ multiplex PCR, and the TCRdb table lists in-frame clones only, not all of them. The table includes some 400,000 clones, about four fifths detected once. Sequenced material: peripheral blood. The receptors shown here come from a human donor with acute or convalescent COVID-19. The donor label of this sample is uncertain. CDR3s include the opening cysteine and the closing phenylalanine or tryptophan. A D gene is named only where the DNA matches it firmly. The size field is filled for only some rows; it gives once, few, many or a size class.

V gene,clone size,J gene,D gene,CDR3 DNA,CDR3 protein
TRBV30,NA,TRBJ1-1,TRBD1,TGTGCCTGGAACAGGGGGCGCGAGACTGAAGCTTTCTTT,CAWNRGRETEAFF
TRBV30,NA,TRBJ1-5,NA,TGTGCCTGGAGTGGGAAGTCGACCGTGAGGGCCCAGCATTTT,CAWSGKSTVRAQHF
TRBV28,NA,TRBJ2-1,NA,TGTGCCAGCAGGGGGGGTTGGGGAGGTAATGAGCAGTTCTTC,CASRGGWGGNEQFF
TRBV9,NA,TRBJ1-4,TRBD1,TGTGCCAGCAGCGTAGACAGGGGAGGTGAAAAACTGTTTTTT,CASSVDRGGEKLFF
TRBV4-1,NA,TRBJ2-1,NA,TGCGCCAGCAGCCCCAGGGCGGTCTACAATGAGCAGTTCTTC,CASSPRAVYNEQFF
TRBV29-1,many,TRBJ1-1,NA,TGCAGCGTTGAAAGACAGAACACTGAAGCTTTCTTT,CSVERQNTEAFF
TRBV6-5,NA,TRBJ2-7,NA,TGTGCCAGCACTCGGCGCAGGGCCTCCTACGAGCAGTACTTC,CASTRRRASYEQYF
TRBV7-6,NA,TRBJ1-1,NA,TGTGCCAGCAGCTTAGCGTTGGGCGCGGCAGGGGTCGCGGGCACTGAAGCTTTCTTT,CASSLALGAAGVAGTEAFF
TRBV5-8,once,TRBJ1-6,NA,TGTGCCAGCAGCTTGGAACAGGGTATAGGATCACCCCTCCACTTT,CASSLEQGIGSPLHF
TRBV27,NA,TRBJ2-1,TRBD2,TGTGCCAGCAGTTCCGGACTAGCGAGAATTAACAATGAGCAGTTCTTC,CASSSGLARINNEQFF
TRBV10-3,NA,TRBJ2-7,NA,TGTGCCATCAGTGACCAAGGGGTGTACGAGCAGTACTTC,CAISDQGVYEQYF
TRBV6-5,NA,TRBJ1-6,NA,TGTGCCAGCAGTTACTCTCAAAGGGGAAATTCACCCCTCCACTTT,CASSYSQRGNSPLHF
TRBV7-9,NA,TRBJ1-6,NA,TGTGCCAGCAGCTTCGGACAGATAAATTCACCCCTCCACTTT,CASSFGQINSPLHF
TRBV4-1,NA,TRBJ1-1,TRBD1,TGCGCCAGCAGCCTATCACAGGGGGCCCACACTGAAGCTTTCTTT,CASSLSQGAHTEAFF
TRBV7-9,NA,TRBJ2-1,NA,TGTGCCAGCAGCTTAGTAGACTCTTACAATGAGCAGTTCTTC,CASSLVDSYNEQFF